A single sample gave rise to the 32 T cell receptor beta chains below, sequenced in a study of Tregs in tolerant kidney transplant recipients. Assay: immunoSEQ multiplex PCR; the TCRdb copy retains only in-frame clones and omits some. This table has a few thousand clones, around 91% appearing once. These TCRs' antigens remain unknown. Source: Tregs from blood cultured with allogeneic cells, taken before the transplant. These receptors were obtained from a human patient who received a combined kidney and bone marrow transplant.

CDR3 amino acids: CASSARLAGEQFF. CDR3 DNA: TGTGCCAGCAGCGCCCGACTAGCGGGGGAGCAGTTCTTC. The V call is TRBV7-2, the J call TRBJ2-1, with TRBD2 identical over 11 bases. The germline CDR1 and CDR2 sequences are SGHTA and FQGNSA. Trimming removed 5 bases from V and 10 bases from J; junction bases left unmatched: 4. The length of the CDR3 is 13 residues.

This chain links TRBV6-6 with TRBJ2-7; TRBD2 matches at 13 bases. J gave up 1 base and V 0 bases, and 0 bases lay outside the gene matches. Germline CDR1 reads MNHNY; CDR2 reads SVGAGI (reference sequence). The CDR3 covers 16 residues. The CDR3: CASSYSGLAGSYEQYF. The CDR3 region has the DNA TGTGCCAGCAGTTACTCGGGACTAGCGGGGTCCTACGAGCAGTACTTC.

The chain carries TRBV10-3 and TRBJ2-1; 7 positions match TRBD1. The CDR3 extends over 18 amino acids. Germline V gene data show CDR1 as ENHRY and CDR2 as SYGVKD. The V segment lost 6 bases and the J segment 0 bases; nucleotides outside the gene matches: 14. The DNA of the CDR3 is TGTGCCATCAGCTCCGCGTTGGTGGGACAGAGCTCCTACAATGAGCAGTTCTTC. Protein sequence: CAISSALVGQSSYNEQFF.

This chain uses TRBV7-2 with TRBJ1-5; unclear D gene. From germline, CDR1 is SGHTA and CDR2 FQGNSA. The V and J ends lost 0 bases and 0 bases respectively, with 6 bases between them. The CDR3 sequence is 15 residues long. CDR3 nucleotide sequence: TGTGCCAGCAGCTTAGCGCCATATAGCAATCAGCCCCAGCATTTT. Its translation: CASSLAPYSNQPQHF.

The CDR3 region is CASSTRGDTEAFF. The CDR3 DNA reads as TGTGCCAGTAGTACCCGAGGGGACACTGAAGCTTTCTTT. The J gene is TRBJ1-1, the V gene TRBV19, with D maybe TRBD1 (5 bases). The germline V gene encodes CDR1 LNHDA and CDR2 SQIVND (reference sequence). V dropped 4 bases and J dropped 3 bases, with 9 bases sitting between them. The CDR3 runs to 13 residues.

This clone was seen a single time. The genes are TRBV5-1 and TRBJ2-2, with 9 bases identical to TRBD1. The germline CDR1 and CDR2 sequences are SGHRS and YFSETQ. CDR3 length equals 16 residues. Unmatched junction bases numbered 11, after V lost 4 bases and J lost 7 bases. In DNA, the CDR3 is TGCGCCAGCAGCATTACCCCCGGGACAGGGATCGGGGAGCTGTTTTTT. Its translation is CASSITPGTGIGELFF.

The CDR3 is CASSLASGAYEQYF. The CDR3 DNA is TGCGCCAGCAGCCTGGCTAGCGGGGCTTACGAGCAGTACTTC. V and J are TRBV5-1 and TRBJ2-7; TRBD2 matches 9 bases. With V trimmed by 4 bases and J by 4 bases, 6 bases remained unmatched. The V gene's germline CDR1 is SGHRS and CDR2 YFSETQ. The CDR3 runs 14 residues.

The gene calls are TRBV28 and TRBJ1-1; D is undetermined. CDR1 is MDHEN and CDR2 is SYDVKM in the germline V gene. The CDR3 covers 13 residues. With 6 bases removed from V and 5 bases from J, the gap between germline ends came to 13 bases. CDR3 DNA: TGTGCCAGCAGCCGTGTTACCAGGACTGAAGCTTTCTTT. Its protein product is CASSRVTRTEAFF.

This clone has a handful of counts. The rearrangement uses TRBV7-9 and TRBJ1-2; D unclear. CDR1 is SEHNR, CDR2 FQNEAQ, per germline (reference sequence). The CDR3 spans 14 residues. The V end lost 2 bases, the J end lost 3 bases, and 10 bases lay between the germline ends. The CDR3 sequence is CASSLIGRDYGYTF. CDR3 in DNA: TGTGCCAGCAGCTTAATCGGGAGGGACTATGGCTACACCTTC.

This chain joins TRBV4-1 and TRBJ1-1; 7 bases line up with TRBD1. Germline assignment: CDR1 MGHRA and CDR2 YSYEKL. The V gene end was trimmed by 1 base and the J gene end by 11 bases; junction bases not matched to a gene: 10. The CDR3 is 14 residues long. Here the CDR3 DNA reads TGCGCCAGCAGCCAAGGAGGAGGGACAGTGCGGGCTTTCTTT. As protein: CASSQGGGTVRAFF.

This chain uses TRBV28 with TRBJ2-6; D gene ambiguous. The ends were cut back, 6 bases at V and 0 bases at J, with 9 bases in the middle. CDR3 length: 15 residues. Germline V gene sequence: CDR1 MDHEN, CDR2 SYDVKM. This CDR3 reads CASRDPTSGANVLTF. The CDR3, as DNA: TGTGCCAGCAGGGACCCTACCTCTGGGGCCAACGTCCTGACTTTC.

The chain combines TRBV6-1 with TRBJ2-5; 7 nucleotides align to TRBD2. Losses at the gene ends were 7 bases for V and 1 base for J; bases not matched to a gene: 6. There are 14 residues in the CDR3. Germline V lookup: CDR1 MNHNS, CDR2 SASEGT. CDR3 nucleotide sequence: TGTGCCAGCACTAGACTAGCCAGCCAAGAGACCCAGTACTTC. Translating gives CASTRLASQETQYF.

Written as DNA, the CDR3 is TGCGCCAGCAGCGCCCCCGGTCGAGTGAACACTGAAGCTTTCTTT. Its translation is CASSAPGRVNTEAFF. V gene TRBV10-2 combines with J gene TRBJ1-1; no reliable D call. The CDR3 length is 15 residues. Trimming removed 6 bases from V and 0 bases from J, with 14 bases in between. Looked up from germline, CDR1 is WSHSY and CDR2 is SAAADI.

The gene calls are TRBV7-9 and TRBJ1-2; no firm D call. Trimming removed 0 bases at V and 2 bases at J, with 10 bases between. The CDR3 totals 15 residues. Per germline, CDR1 SEHNR and CDR2 FQNEAQ (reference sequence). DNA of the CDR3: TGTGCCAGCAGCTTAGCCGGAGGCCTAAACTATGGCTACACCTTC. Residues: CASSLAGGLNYGYTF.

This chain links TRBV5-1 with TRBJ2-7; 8 nucleotides line up with TRBD1. Germline V lookup: CDR1 SGHRS, CDR2 YFSETQ. This CDR3 region has 14 residues. V was pared by 4 bases and J by 2 bases, with 5 bases of the junction left unmatched. CDR3 nucleotides: TGCGCCAGCAGCCGGACAGGGAATGCCTACGAGCAGTACTTC. Amino acid sequence: CASSRTGNAYEQYF.

In nucleotides, the CDR3 is TGTGCCAGCAGCACCCACGGGACAGTGAACACTGAAGCTTTCTTT. Translated, it gives CASSTHGTVNTEAFF. J is TRBJ1-1 and V is TRBV9; 7 bases fit TRBD1. The CDR3 length is 15 residues. Per germline, CDR1 SGDLS and CDR2 YYNGEE. J was trimmed by 0 bases and V by 4 bases; bases with no gene match: 6.

This clone came up once. This CDR3 is CASSGRRAGELFF. Written as DNA, the CDR3 is TGTGCCAGTAGTGGCAGAAGAGCCGGGGAGCTGTTTTTT. The rearrangement uses TRBV19 and TRBJ2-2; D unresolved. From germline, CDR1 is LNHDA and CDR2 SQIVND (reference sequence). V was pared by 5 bases and J by 6 bases, with 10 bases between. The CDR3 consists of 13 residues.

The chain joins TRBV13 to TRBJ2-3; 10 bases agree with TRBD2. The CDR3 has 17 amino acids. The V gene's germline CDR1 is PRHDT and CDR2 FYEKMQ (reference sequence). Trimming cost V 2 bases and J 0 bases; bases outside gene matches: 5. The CDR3 bases are TGTGCCAGCAGCTTAAAGCGGGGGGGCGGAAGCACAGATACGCAGTATTTT. It specifies CASSLKRGGGSTDTQYF.

The V gene is TRBV19, the J gene TRBJ1-5; 9 nucleotides match TRBD1. The germline V gene encodes CDR1 LNHDA and CDR2 SQIVND (reference sequence). The CDR3 covers 15 residues. After removal of 6 bases from V and 8 bases from J, the junction contained 11 bases not matched to a gene. This CDR3 reads CASRGDRVWLKPQHF. The DNA of the CDR3 is TGTGCCAGTAGGGGGGACAGGGTATGGCTAAAGCCCCAGCATTTT.

The chain combines TRBV11-2 with TRBJ2-5; the match to TRBD2 covers 9 bases. Germline lookup yields CDR1 SGHAT and CDR2 FQNNGV. This CDR3 spans 16 amino acids. J lost 9 bases, V lost 5 bases, and 16 bases had no gene match. CDR3 in amino acids: CASSPGGSGRTGAQYF. CDR3 nucleotide sequence: TGTGCCAGCAGCCCCGGAGGGAGCGGGAGGACTGGGGCCCAGTACTTC.

The gene calls are TRBV28 and TRBJ2-7; D gene unclear. Germline V gene sequence: CDR1 MDHEN, CDR2 SYDVKM. The CDR3 has 12 residues. The V gene lost 6 bases and the J gene lost 5 bases, with 11 bases spanning the gap. CDR3 bases: TGTGCCAGCAGCCCCGGAGTCCACGAGCAGTACTTC. Its translation is CASSPGVHEQYF.

This clone came up a few times. This chain links TRBV14 with TRBJ1-4, with a tentative D call TRBD1 (6 bases). Germline CDR1 reads SGHDN; CDR2 reads FVKESK. The CDR3 loop spans 15 amino acids. The germline V and J ends were trimmed by 1 base and 7 bases, with 13 bases remaining between them. CDR3 nucleotide sequence: TGTGCCAGCAGCCAAGCCCAGGGGCTGGTTGAAAAACTGTTTTTT. Translating it yields CASSQAQGLVEKLFF.

The chain couples TRBV4-2 to TRBJ1-3, with D uncertain. From germline, CDR1 is LGHNA and CDR2 YNFKEQ. The V and J ends lost 1 base and 3 bases respectively, with 4 bases between them. The CDR3 is 13 residues long. The CDR3 DNA follows: TGTGCCAGCAGCCAAGGGGTTGGAAACACCATATATTTT. Translated: CASSQGVGNTIYF.

The CDR3 region is CASSPRIQETQYF. In DNA form, the CDR3 reads TGTGCCAGCTCACCCAGGATTCAAGAGACCCAGTACTTC. The chain links TRBV18 to TRBJ2-5; D is unresolved. The CDR3 consists of 13 residues. Germline V gene lookup returns CDR1 KGHSH and CDR2 LQKENI. Deletions cut 3 bases from V and 2 bases from J, with 7 bases between.

Regarding this clone: Sequence at one end of the junction differs from germline and may be a read error. The gene calls are TRBV9 and TRBJ1-1; D remains unclear. Germline assignment: CDR1 SGDLS and CDR2 YYNGEE. The length of the CDR3 is 9 residues. In DNA form, the CDR3 reads TGTGCCAGCAGCGTAGGCCTACGGTGG. Translated, it gives CASSVGLRW.

The chain uses TRBV25-1 and TRBJ2-5, with 8 bases fitting TRBD1. V shed 9 bases, J shed 4 bases, and the junction held 10 bases outside the gene matches. CDR3 length: 14 residues. Germline CDR1 and CDR2: MGHDK and SYGVNS. The CDR3 here is CARPDRGFRETQYF. In nucleotides, the CDR3 is TGTGCCAGGCCCGACAGGGGATTTCGAGAGACCCAGTACTTC.

This sequence joins TRBV5-1 and TRBJ2-7; no clear D gene. Trimming removed 9 bases from V and 2 bases from J, with 6 bases in between. The germline CDR1 and CDR2 sequences are SGHRS and YFSETQ. The CDR3 loop spans 10 amino acids. CDR3 sequence reads: CANPTYEQYF. The CDR3 DNA sequence: TGCGCCAACCCGACCTACGAGCAGTACTTC.

The V gene is TRBV5-6, the J gene TRBJ1-1, with D tentatively TRBD1 (5 bases). The ends were cut back, 0 bases at V and 5 bases at J, with 11 bases in the middle. CDR1 is SGHDT, CDR2 YYEEEE, per germline. The length of the CDR3 is 14 residues. In DNA, the CDR3 is TGTGCCAGCAGCTTGGTGACGGGGGGTACTGAAGCTTTCTTT. Amino acid sequence: CASSLVTGGTEAFF. Filled out from reference TRBV5-6 and TRBJ1-1, the complete variable domain reads DAGVTQSPTHLIKTRGQQVTLRCSPKSGHDTVSWYQQALGQGPQFIFQYYEEEERQRGNFPDRFSGHQFPNYSSELNVNALLLGDSALYLCASSLVTGGTEAFFGQGTRLTVV.

The count of this clone is one. This chain joins TRBV19 and TRBJ1-2, with 7 bases matching TRBD1. J gave up 3 bases and V 5 bases, and 6 bases lay outside the gene matches. The CDR3 is made up of 14 amino acids. CDR1 and CDR2 (germline): LNHDA, SQIVND (reference sequence). CDR3 residues: CASSLQGRDYGYTF. The CDR3 bases are TGTGCCAGTAGTTTACAGGGGCGGGACTATGGCTACACCTTC.

The chain employs TRBV10-2 and TRBJ1-6; no firm D call. Per the germline V gene, CDR1 is WSHSY and CDR2 is SAAADI. The CDR3 consists of 13 residues. Trimming took off 2 bases at V and 13 bases at J, with 12 bases between the two ends. The CDR3 here is CASSEASQAPLHF. The CDR3 DNA sequence: TGCGCCAGCAGTGAGGCAAGCCAGGCTCCCCTCCACTTT.

The rearrangement links TRBV6-6 to TRBJ2-1; 11 nucleotides agree with TRBD2. The germline V gene has CDR1 MNHNY and CDR2 SVGAGI (reference sequence). CDR3 length: 14 amino acids. The V gene end was trimmed by 4 bases and the J gene end by 6 bases; junction bases not matched to a gene: 2. The CDR3 nucleotides read TGTGCCAGCAGTTTTAGCGGGGGGGGCAATGAGCAGTTCTTC. Residues: CASSFSGGGNEQFF.

The V call is TRBV5-6, the J call TRBJ2-1, with 9 bases matching TRBD1. This CDR3 has 16 residues. The germline CDR1 and CDR2 sequences are SGHDT and YYEEEE. Trimming at V came to 6 bases and at J to 6 bases, leaving 13 bases not matched to a gene. CDR3 nucleotides: TGTGCCAGCATCTTATACCGGGACAGGGCTAGCAATGAGCAGTTCTTC. Translated: CASILYRDRASNEQFF.